This T cell receptor (beta chain) derives from a study of blood T cell repertoires in COVID-19. Profiling relied on immunoSEQ multiplex PCR, and the TCRdb table lists in-frame clones only, not all of them. The sample records some 250,000 clones, over 65% being singletons. The origin of this receptor is an elderly woman with acute or convalescent COVID-19. Sequencing was carried out using peripheral blood.

CDR3 region: CASSLEALGPSPLHF. In DNA, the CDR3 is TGTGCCAGCAGCTTAGAAGCGCTGGGTCCTTCACCCCTCCACTTT. The chain has TRBV7-9 and TRBJ1-6; D is unresolved. This CDR3 is built from 15 residues. V was trimmed by 1 base and J by 9 bases, leaving 13 bases between them. Germline CDR1 reads SEHNR; CDR2 reads FQNEAQ (reference sequence). The whole variable domain, filled in from reference TRBV7-9 and TRBJ1-6, reads DTGVSQNPRHKITKRGQNVTFRCDPISEHNRLYWYRQTLGQGPEFLTYFQNEAQLEKSRLLSDRFSAERPKGSFSTLEIQRTEQGDSAMYLCASSLEALGPSPLHFGNGTRLTVT.